Sequencing of this T cell receptor beta chain was carried out in a study of response to subunit inactivated influenza vaccine. TCRdb ran MiXCR on the RT-PCR reads and lists one entry per CDR3 protein. The table has just over 300,000 distinct CDR3 sequences, roughly 22% seen once; the top ten hold around 9.6%. Germline lookup yields CDR1 SGHRS and CDR2 YFSETQ. The CDR3 is 16 amino acids. V lost 0 bases to trimming and J lost 7 bases, with 17 bases between them. Study-level points and caveats: Only a handful of new T cells, the authors suggested, are recruited with each seasonal influenza vaccination.

On this clonotype: Its antigen is as yet unknown.

Specimen: PBMCs from blood, collected approximately 20 months after vaccination. This chain uses TRBV5-1 with TRBJ2-4; weak D call: TRBD1 (5 bases). The TCR comes from a man between 50 and 75 years old who received an inactivated influenza vaccine. CDR3 sequence (DNA): TGCGCCAGCAGCTTGGTGCCCTTGACAAAGGGGAACATTCAGTACTTC. Translation: CASSLVPLTKGNIQYF. Together with reference TRBV5-1 and TRBJ2-4, the CDR3 gives the full variable domain: KAGVTQTPRYLIKTRGQQVTLSCSPISGHRSVSWYQQTPGQGLQFLFEYFSETQRNKGNFPGRFSGRQFSNSRSEMNVSTLELGDSALYLCASSLVPLTKGNIQYFGAGTRLSVL.